The 12 T cell receptor beta chains below all came from one sample that was sequenced in a study of T cells in Graves' hyperthyroidism and ophthalmopathy. TCR beta CDR3 regions were amplified from RNA. TCR CDR3 regions were first amplified by RT-PCR with HTBI primers. MiXCR, run by TCRdb on the multiplex PCR reads, gives a single entry per CDR3 protein. Of approximately 360,000 distinct CDR3 sequences listed, less than 20% were seen once; the top ten hold 25% to 35%. Sequencing was done on a sample of blood. The receptors derive from a woman between 18 and 29 years old with Graves' hyperthyroidism that later progressed to Graves' ophthalmopathy.

This clonotype was picked up a small number of times. The J gene is TRBJ1-2, the V gene TRBV14, with 12 bases identical to TRBD1. This CDR3 contains 15 residues. The V gene end was trimmed by 4 bases and the J gene end by 4 bases; junction bases not matched to a gene: 4. Germline V gives CDR1 SGHDN, CDR2 FVKESK. DNA for the CDR3: TGTGCCAGCAGCCGGGACAGGGGGCTCGTCTATGGCTACACCTTC. The encoded protein is CASSRDRGLVYGYTF.

This rearrangement joins TRBV28 to TRBJ2-1; TRBD2 aligns across 12 bases. Germline CDR1 MDHEN, CDR2 SYDVKM. J lost 4 bases, V lost 3 bases, and 4 bases had no gene match. The CDR3 has 16 residues. The CDR3 coding sequence is TGTGCCAGCAGTTTGAGGACTAGCGGGATTTACAATGAGCAGTTCTTC. This translates into CASSLRTSGIYNEQFF.

The V gene is TRBV27, the J gene TRBJ1-5, with 7 bases that match TRBD1. V lost 5 bases and J lost 6; bases outside the gene matches: 4. From germline, CDR1 is MNHEY and CDR2 SMNVEV (reference sequence). The CDR3 runs to 13 residues. DNA of the CDR3: TGTGCCAGCAGTGACAGGGTATCTCAGCCCCAGCATTTT. It is translated as CASSDRVSQPQHF.

This clonotype occurred a few times. This chain links TRBV7-2 with TRBJ1-2, with D uncertain. V lost 1 base to trimming and J lost 8 bases, with 11 bases between them. This CDR3 is built from 13 residues. Looked up from germline, CDR1 is SGHTA and CDR2 is FQGNSA. The CDR3 DNA follows: TGTGCCAGCAGCTTAGGGCCTAATGGGGGCTACACCTTC. It yields the protein CASSLGPNGGYTF.

This clonotype was seen ten or more times. The chain is built from TRBV2 and TRBJ2-3; 12 nucleotides line up with TRBD1. CDR1 is SNHLY and CDR2 is FYNNEI in the germline V gene. The V and J ends lost 6 bases and 6 bases, in that order; junction bases with no gene match: 4. The length of the CDR3 is 14 residues. The CDR3 loop reads CASRGTGGGDTQYF. As DNA, the CDR3 is TGTGCCAGCAGAGGGACAGGGGGCGGCGATACGCAGTATTTT.

The J gene is TRBJ1-5, the V gene TRBV29-1; 12 bases align to TRBD1. The CDR3 contains 15 residues. J lost 2 bases, V lost 7 bases, and 6 bases had no gene match. Germline CDR1 SQVTM, CDR2 ANQGSEA. DNA of the CDR3: TGCAGCGCACCGGGACAGGGGGCCGGCAATCAGCCCCAGCATTTT. This gives the protein CSAPGQGAGNQPQHF.

This clonotype was recorded at least ten times. The chain is built from TRBV2 and TRBJ2-5; 13 bases agree with TRBD2. Germline lookup yields CDR1 SNHLY and CDR2 FYNNEI. The V segment lost 8 bases and the J segment 4 bases; nucleotides outside the gene matches: 4. The CDR3 loop spans 14 amino acids. The CDR3 DNA follows: TGTGCCAGCTGCGGACTAGCGGGAGTAGAGACCCAGTACTTC. Amino acid sequence: CASCGLAGVETQYF.

This clonotype was counted many times. This chain uses TRBV30 with TRBJ1-2; no definite D call. The CDR3 is 13 amino acids. From germline, CDR1 is GTSNPN and CDR2 SVGIG (reference sequence). V was shortened by 4 bases and J by 0 bases, with 9 bases between the two germline ends. The CDR3 protein is CAWIDTANYGYTF. The DNA of the CDR3 is TGTGCCTGGATTGACACAGCTAACTATGGCTACACCTTC. Full variable domain (rest looked up from reference TRBV30 and TRBJ1-2): SQTIHQWPATLVQPVGSPLSLECTVEGTSNPNLYWYRQAAGRGLQLLFYSVGIGQISSEVPQNLSASRPQDRQFILSSKKLLLSDSGFYLCAWIDTANYGYTFGSGTRLTVV.

V usage is TRBV30 and J usage is TRBJ2-3, with TRBD2 matching 8 bases. The V and J ends lost 4 bases and 1 base, in that order; junction bases with no gene match: 1. The CDR3 is made up of 13 amino acids. Germline V gene sequence: CDR1 GTSNPN, CDR2 SVGIG (reference sequence). The CDR3 DNA is TGTGCCTGGAAACTAGCGGGCACAGATACGCAGTATTTT. Translating it yields CAWKLAGTDTQYF.

This clonotype was counted only a few times. The chain couples TRBV24-1 to TRBJ2-1; 8 nucleotides agree with TRBD1. CDR1 and CDR2 (germline): KGHDR, SFDVKD. The CDR3 consists of 15 residues. V lost 2 bases and J lost 9; bases outside the gene matches: 8. The DNA for the CDR3 is TGTGCCACCAGTGATTCAAGGACAGGGAACGGTGAGCAGTTCTTC. Amino acids: CATSDSRTGNGEQFF.

This clonotype was found many times. This chain joins TRBV6-2 or TRBV6-3 and TRBJ2-3; no clear D. Germline-derived CDR1 and CDR2 are MNHEY and SVGEGT. The CDR3 contains 15 residues. V dropped 1 base and J dropped 0 bases, with 8 bases sitting between them. The CDR3 DNA is TGTGCCAGCAGTTACTTCGGGTTAAGCACAGATACGCAGTATTTT. Its translation is CASSYFGLSTDTQYF.

This clonotype was detected ten times or more. The gene calls are TRBV28 and TRBJ2-5; D possibly matches TRBD1 or TRBD2 (5 bases each). The V gene lost 5 bases and the J gene lost 5 bases, with 21 bases spanning the gap. Germline-derived CDR1 and CDR2 are MDHEN and SYDVKM. This CDR3 contains 16 residues. CDR3 DNA: TGTGCCAGCAGTAAGGCCCGGGGCCCGAGGAGCGAGACCCAGTACTTC. This gives the protein CASSKARGPRSETQYF.